The present T cell receptor beta chain was sequenced within a study of spatial heterogeneity in lung cancer. Study findings and constraints: One measure, the expanded intratumoral alpha and beta TCR count, tracked tumor mutation counts.

Each TCR cDNA molecule bore a unique molecular identifier. MiXCR, applied by TCRdb to the 5' RACE reads, yields one record per CDR3 protein. The sample contains about 20,000 distinct CDR3 sequences, around 8.1% of which appear only once. Time point: sample taken at primary tumor resection. Points on this clonotype: The target antigen is unknown.

The sequence was obtained from a male donor with early-stage non-small cell lung cancer. The specimen was lung tumor tissue, collected at surgery.

The CDR3 reads CASSPRGSGGARSPLHF. In DNA form, the CDR3 reads TGTGCCAGCAGCCCCCGAGGATCGGGGGGTGCCCGGTCACCCCTCCACTTT. The chain couples TRBV13 to TRBJ1-6; D might be TRBD1 (5 bases). This CDR3 has 17 residues. With 5 bases removed from V and 10 bases from J, the gap between germline ends came to 24 bases. Per germline, CDR1 PRHDT and CDR2 FYEKMQ (reference sequence).